A single T cell receptor (beta chain) is shown here with its context. Its antigen is not known. The CDR3 consists of 17 residues. CDR1 SEHNR and CDR2 FQNEAQ come from the germline V gene (reference sequence). Trimming cost V 0 bases and J 5 bases, with 16 bases left between them. TCRdb re-derived calls from the reads in MiXCR, one entry per CDR3 protein. In the table there are about 570,000 distinct CDR3 sequences, just under 40% of which are singletons. The sample is drawn from a study of T cell repertoires in cytomegalovirus infection. Study-wide background: It was recently identified HLA-C-restricted and well-studied HLA-B-restricted CMV epitopes that the study used.

Findings and limits, study-wide: Based on cumulative public TCR beta family frequency, carriers of CMV plus the relevant HLA were identified. The study found HLA-C-restricted CMV-specific TCR beta clonotypes dominating the ex vivo response.

This TCR derives from a human donor in good health (CMV status not recorded). Some clones in this sample may be carry-over from other donors' samples. V and J are TRBV7-9 and TRBJ2-2; D remains unclear. The sample in question was cultured PBMCs, obtained from culture after CMV antigen stimulation. DNA of the CDR3: TGTGCCAGCAGCTTAGCTCTCCTAAAAAGGCCAACCGGGGAGCTGTTTTTT. It translates to CASSLALLKRPTGELFF. Full variable domain (remainder filled in from reference TRBV7-9 and TRBJ2-2): DTGVSQNPRHKITKRGQNVTFRCDPISEHNRLYWYRQTLGQGPEFLTYFQNEAQLEKSRLLSDRFSAERPKGSFSTLEIQRTEQGDSAMYLCASSLALLKRPTGELFFGEGSRLTVL.